This paragraph covers one T cell receptor beta chain sequence. The antigen remains undetermined. This record comes from a study of CD4 T cell repertoires in COVID-19. Study information: CFSE-low cells expanded 10 to 11 days with IL-2, then restimulated with other coronavirus spikes. Study-level findings and limits: Several top expanded SARS-CoV-2-reactive clonotypes were shared by two or three memory subsets. Some SARS-CoV-2 clonotypes, between about 6 and 28%, recurred in SARS-CoV and/or HKU1 cultures.

These memory T cells were uncultured and sequenced directly after ex vivo isolation. Here immunoSEQ multiplex PCR was the method, and the copy in TCRdb shows in-frame clones only, minus some. The sample records thousands of clones, under 90% being singletons. The sequenced sample was effector memory CD4+ T cells from blood, obtained before the COVID-19 pandemic. This TCR was sampled from a human donor who had COVID-19.

CDR3 nucleotides: TGTGCCAGCAGTGGGGACAGGAGCTCTGGAAACACCATATATTTT. This encodes CASSGDRSSGNTIYF. The chain links TRBV28 to TRBJ1-3; TRBD1 matches 8 bases. J lost 0 bases, V lost 5 bases, and 3 bases had no gene match. Germline V lookup: CDR1 MDHEN, CDR2 SYDVKM. CDR3 length: 15 residues.